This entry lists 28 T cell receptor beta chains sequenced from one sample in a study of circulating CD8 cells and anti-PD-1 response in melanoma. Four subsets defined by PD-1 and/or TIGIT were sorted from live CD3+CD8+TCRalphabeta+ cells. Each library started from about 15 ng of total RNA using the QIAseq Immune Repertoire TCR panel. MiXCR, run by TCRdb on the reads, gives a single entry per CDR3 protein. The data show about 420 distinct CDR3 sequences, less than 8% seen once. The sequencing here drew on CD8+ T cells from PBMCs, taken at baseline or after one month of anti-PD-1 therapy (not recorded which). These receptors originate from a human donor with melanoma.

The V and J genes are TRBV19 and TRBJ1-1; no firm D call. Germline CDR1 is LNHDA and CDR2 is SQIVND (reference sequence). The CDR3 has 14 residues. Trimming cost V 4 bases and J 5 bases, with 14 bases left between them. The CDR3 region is CASSTSGVGTEAFF. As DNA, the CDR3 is TGTGCCAGTAGTACCTCCGGAGTCGGGACTGAAGCTTTCTTT.

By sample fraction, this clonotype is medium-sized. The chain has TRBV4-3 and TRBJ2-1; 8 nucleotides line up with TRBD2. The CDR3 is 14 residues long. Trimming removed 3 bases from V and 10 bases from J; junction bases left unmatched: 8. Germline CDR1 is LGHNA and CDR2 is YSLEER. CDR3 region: CASSQAVAGGEQFF. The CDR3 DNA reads TGCGCCAGCAGCCAGGCCGTGGCGGGGGGAGAGCAGTTCTTC.

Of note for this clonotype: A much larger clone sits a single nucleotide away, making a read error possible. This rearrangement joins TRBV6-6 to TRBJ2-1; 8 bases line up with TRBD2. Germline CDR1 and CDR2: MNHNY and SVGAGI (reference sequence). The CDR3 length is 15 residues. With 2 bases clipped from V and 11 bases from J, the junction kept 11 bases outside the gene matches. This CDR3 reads CASSYAGGETKKQFF. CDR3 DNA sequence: TGTGCCAGCAGTTACGCCGGGGGGGAGACAAAAAAGCAGTTCTTC.

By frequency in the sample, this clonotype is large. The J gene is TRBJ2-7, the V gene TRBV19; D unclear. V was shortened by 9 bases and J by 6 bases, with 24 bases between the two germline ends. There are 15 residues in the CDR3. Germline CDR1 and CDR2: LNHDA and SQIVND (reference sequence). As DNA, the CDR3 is TGTGCCAGCTCTCTTTCCGGCGGTCAGGTAACCGAGCAGTACTTC. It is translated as CASSLSGGQVTEQYF.

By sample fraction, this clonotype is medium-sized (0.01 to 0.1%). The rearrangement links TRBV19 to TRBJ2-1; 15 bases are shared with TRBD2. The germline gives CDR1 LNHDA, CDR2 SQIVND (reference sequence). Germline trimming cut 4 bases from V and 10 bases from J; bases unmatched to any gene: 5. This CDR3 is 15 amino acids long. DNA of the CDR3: TGTGCCAGTAGTAGGACTAGCGGGGGGGCCGAGGAGCAGTTCTTC. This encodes CASSRTSGGAEEQFF.

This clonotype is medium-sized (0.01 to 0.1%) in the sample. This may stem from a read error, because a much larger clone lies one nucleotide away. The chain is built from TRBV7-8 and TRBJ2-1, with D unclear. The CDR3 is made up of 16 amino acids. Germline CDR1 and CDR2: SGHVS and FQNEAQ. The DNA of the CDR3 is TGTGCCAGCAGCTTAGAGTCTCTTTACCTATACAATGAGCGGTTCTTC. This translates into CASSLESLYLYNERFF.

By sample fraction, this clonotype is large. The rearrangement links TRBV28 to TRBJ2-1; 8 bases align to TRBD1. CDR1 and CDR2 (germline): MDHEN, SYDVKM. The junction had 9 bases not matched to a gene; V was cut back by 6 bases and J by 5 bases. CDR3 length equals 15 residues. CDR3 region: CASSFLQGANNEQFF. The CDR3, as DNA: TGTGCCAGCAGCTTCCTCCAGGGGGCCAACAATGAGCAGTTCTTC. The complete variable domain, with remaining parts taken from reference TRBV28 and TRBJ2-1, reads DVKVTQSSRYLVKRTGEKVFLECVQDMDHENMFWYRQDPGLGLRLIYFSYDVKMKEKGDIPEGYSVSREKKERFSLILESASTNQTSMYLCASSFLQGANNEQFFGPGTRLTVL.

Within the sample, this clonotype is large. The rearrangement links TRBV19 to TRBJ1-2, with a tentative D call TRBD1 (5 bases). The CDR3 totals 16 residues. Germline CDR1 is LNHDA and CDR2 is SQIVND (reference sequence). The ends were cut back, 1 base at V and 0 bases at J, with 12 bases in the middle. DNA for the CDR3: TGTGCCAGTAGTATAGGGTCGGGGACGGCTAACTATGGCTACACCTTC. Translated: CASSIGSGTANYGYTF.

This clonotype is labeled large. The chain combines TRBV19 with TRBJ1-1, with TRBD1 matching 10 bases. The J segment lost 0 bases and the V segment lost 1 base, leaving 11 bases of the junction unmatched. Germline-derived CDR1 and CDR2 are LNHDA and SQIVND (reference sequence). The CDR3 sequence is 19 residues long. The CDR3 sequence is CASSIVFGTGAGMNTEAFF. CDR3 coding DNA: TGTGCCAGTAGTATAGTTTTCGGGACAGGGGCGGGAATGAACACTGAAGCTTTCTTT.

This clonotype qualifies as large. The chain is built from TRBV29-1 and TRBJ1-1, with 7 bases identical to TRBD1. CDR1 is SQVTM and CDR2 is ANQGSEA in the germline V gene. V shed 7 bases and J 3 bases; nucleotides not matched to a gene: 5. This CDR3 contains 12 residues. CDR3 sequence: CSAGGWDTEAFF. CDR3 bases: TGCAGCGCAGGGGGTTGGGACACTGAAGCTTTCTTT.

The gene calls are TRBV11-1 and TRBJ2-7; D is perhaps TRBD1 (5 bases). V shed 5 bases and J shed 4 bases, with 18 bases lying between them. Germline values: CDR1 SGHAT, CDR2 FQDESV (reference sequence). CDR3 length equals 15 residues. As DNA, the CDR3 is TGTGCCAGCAGCATAGGGGAAGGTGGGCCATACGAGCAGTACTTC. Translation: CASSIGEGGPYEQYF.

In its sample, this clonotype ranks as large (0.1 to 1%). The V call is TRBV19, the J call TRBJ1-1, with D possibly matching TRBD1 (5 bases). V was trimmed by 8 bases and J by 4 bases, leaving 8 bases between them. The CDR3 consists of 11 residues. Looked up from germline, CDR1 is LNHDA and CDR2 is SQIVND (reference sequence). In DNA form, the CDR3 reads TGTGCCAGTTATCAGGGCACTGAAGCTTTCTTT. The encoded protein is CASYQGTEAFF.

CDR3 loop: CAWSHQGYGYNEQFF. DNA for the CDR3: TGTGCCTGGAGTCATCAGGGGTACGGGTACAATGAGCAGTTCTTC. V usage is TRBV30 and J usage is TRBJ2-1; D might be TRBD1 (6 bases). The CDR3 is made up of 15 amino acids. V was shortened by 2 bases and J by 4 bases, with 15 bases between the two germline ends. Germline V gives CDR1 GTSNPN, CDR2 SVGIG (reference sequence).

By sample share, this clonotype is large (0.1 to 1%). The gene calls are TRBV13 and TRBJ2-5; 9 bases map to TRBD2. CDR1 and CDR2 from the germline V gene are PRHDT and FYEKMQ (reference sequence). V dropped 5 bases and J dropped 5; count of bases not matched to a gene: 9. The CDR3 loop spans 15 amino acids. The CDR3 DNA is TGTGCCAGCAGCCTGACGCGGGGGGGCCAGGAGACCCAGTACTTC. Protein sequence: CASSLTRGGQETQYF.

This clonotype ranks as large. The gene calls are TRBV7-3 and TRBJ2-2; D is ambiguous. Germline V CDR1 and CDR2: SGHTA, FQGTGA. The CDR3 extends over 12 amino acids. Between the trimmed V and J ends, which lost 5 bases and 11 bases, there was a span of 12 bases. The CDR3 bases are TGTGCCAGCAGCCCAACCGGAGTCGAGCTGTTTTTT. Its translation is CASSPTGVELFF.

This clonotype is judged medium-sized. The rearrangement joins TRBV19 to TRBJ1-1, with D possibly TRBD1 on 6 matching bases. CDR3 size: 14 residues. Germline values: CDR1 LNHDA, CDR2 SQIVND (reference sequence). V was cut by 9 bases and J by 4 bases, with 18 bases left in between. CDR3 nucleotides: TGTGCCAGCTTCCTTGGGGGGGCTGGCACTGAAGCTTTCTTT. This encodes CASFLGGAGTEAFF.

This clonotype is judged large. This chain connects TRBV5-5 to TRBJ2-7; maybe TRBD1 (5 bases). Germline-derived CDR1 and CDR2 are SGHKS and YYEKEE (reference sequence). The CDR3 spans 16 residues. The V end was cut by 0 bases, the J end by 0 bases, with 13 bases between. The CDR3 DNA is TGTGCCAGCAGCTTGGGCTTAGGGGAATACTCCTACGAGCAGTACTTC. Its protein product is CASSLGLGEYSYEQYF.

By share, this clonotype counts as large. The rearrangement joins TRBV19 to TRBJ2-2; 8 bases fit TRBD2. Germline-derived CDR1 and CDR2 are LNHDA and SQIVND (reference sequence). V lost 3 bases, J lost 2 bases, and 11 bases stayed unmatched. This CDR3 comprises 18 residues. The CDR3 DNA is TGTGCCAGTAGTATCTATGCTCGGACTAGCATAAACACCGGGGAGCTGTTTTTT. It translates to CASSIYARTSINTGELFF. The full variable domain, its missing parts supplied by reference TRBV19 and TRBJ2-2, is DGGITQSPKYLFRKEGQNVTLSCEQNLNHDAMYWYRQDPGQGLRLIYYSQIVNDFQKGDIAEGYSVSREKKESFPLTVTSAQKNPTAFYLCASSIYARTSINTGELFFGEGSRLTVL.

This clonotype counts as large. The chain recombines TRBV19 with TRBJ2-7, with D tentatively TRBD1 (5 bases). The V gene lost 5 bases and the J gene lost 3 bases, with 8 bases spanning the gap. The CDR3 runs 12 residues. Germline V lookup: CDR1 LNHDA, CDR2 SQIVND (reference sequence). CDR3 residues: CASSWGNYEQYF. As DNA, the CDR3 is TGTGCCAGTAGTTGGGGCAACTACGAGCAGTACTTC.

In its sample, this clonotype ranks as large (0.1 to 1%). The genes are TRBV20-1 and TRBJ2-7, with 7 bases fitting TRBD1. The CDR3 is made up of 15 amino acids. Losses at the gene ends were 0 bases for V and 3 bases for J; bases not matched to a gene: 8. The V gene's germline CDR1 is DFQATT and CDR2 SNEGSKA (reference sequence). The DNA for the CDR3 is TGCAGTGCTAGAGATCTTGGGACAGAAGTCTACGAGCAGTACTTC. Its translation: CSARDLGTEVYEQYF.

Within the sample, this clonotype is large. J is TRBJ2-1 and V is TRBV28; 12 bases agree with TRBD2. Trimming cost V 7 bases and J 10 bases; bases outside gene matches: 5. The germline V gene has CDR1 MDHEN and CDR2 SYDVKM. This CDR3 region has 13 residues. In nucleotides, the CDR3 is TGTGCCAGCACTAGCGGGGGGGCCGGAGAGCAGTTCTTC. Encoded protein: CASTSGGAGEQFF.

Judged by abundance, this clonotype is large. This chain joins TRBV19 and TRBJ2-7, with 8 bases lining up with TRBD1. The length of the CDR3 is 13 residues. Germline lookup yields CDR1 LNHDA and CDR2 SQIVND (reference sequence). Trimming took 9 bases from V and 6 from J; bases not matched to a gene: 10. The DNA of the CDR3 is TGTGCCAGCCAGGGGGCCCAAATGGGCGAGCAGTACTTC. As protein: CASQGAQMGEQYF.

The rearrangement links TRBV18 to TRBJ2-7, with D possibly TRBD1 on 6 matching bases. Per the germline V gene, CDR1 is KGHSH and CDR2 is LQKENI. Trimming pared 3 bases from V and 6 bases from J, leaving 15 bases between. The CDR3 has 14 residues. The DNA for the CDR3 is TGTGCCAGCTCACCCACAGGGTACTTCGGCGAGCAGTACTTC. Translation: CASSPTGYFGEQYF. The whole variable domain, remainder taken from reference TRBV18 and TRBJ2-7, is NAGVMQNPRHLVRRRGQEARLRCSPMKGHSHVYWYRQLPEEGLKFMVYLQKENIIDESGMPKERFSAEFPKEGPSILRIQQVVRGDSAAYFCASSPTGYFGEQYFGPGTRLTVT.

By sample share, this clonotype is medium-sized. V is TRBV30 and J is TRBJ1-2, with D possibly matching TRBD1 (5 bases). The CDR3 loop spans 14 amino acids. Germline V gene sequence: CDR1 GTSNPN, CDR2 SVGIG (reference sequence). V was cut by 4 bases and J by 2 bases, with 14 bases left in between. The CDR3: CAWTPGAGNYGYTF. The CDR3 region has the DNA TGTGCCTGGACCCCCGGGGCAGGAAACTATGGCTACACCTTC.

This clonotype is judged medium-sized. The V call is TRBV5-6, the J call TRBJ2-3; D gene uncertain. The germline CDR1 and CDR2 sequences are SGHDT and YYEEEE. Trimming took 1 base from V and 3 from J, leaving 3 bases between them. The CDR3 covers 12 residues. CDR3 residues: CASSLPTDTQYF. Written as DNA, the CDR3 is TGTGCCAGCAGCTTGCCGACAGATACGCAGTATTTT.

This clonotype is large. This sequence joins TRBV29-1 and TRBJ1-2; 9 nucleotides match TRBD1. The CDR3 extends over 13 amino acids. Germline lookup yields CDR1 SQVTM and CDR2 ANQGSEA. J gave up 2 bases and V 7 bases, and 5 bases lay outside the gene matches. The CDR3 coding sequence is TGCAGCGCTAGTGGGACAGGGAACTATGGCTACACCTTC. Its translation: CSASGTGNYGYTF.

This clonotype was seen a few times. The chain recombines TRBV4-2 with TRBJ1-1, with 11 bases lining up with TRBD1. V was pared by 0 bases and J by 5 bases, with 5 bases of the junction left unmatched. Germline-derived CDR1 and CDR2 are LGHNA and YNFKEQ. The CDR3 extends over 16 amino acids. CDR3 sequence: CASSQDRGTGGTEAFF. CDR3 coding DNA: TGTGCCAGCAGCCAAGATAGGGGGACAGGGGGGACTGAAGCTTTCTTT.

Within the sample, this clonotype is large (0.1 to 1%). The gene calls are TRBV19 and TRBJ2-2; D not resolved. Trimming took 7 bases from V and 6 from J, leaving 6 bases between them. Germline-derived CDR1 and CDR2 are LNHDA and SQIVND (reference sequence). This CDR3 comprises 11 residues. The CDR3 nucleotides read TGTGCCAGTACAGGCCCCGGGGAGCTGTTTTTT. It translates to CASTGPGELFF.